A selection of T cell receptor beta chains follows, all from one sample in a study of human T cells and chemical hapten exposure. From the RACE reads, TCRdb called clonotypes with MiXCR, one entry per CDR3 protein. The repertoire has some 98,000 distinct CDR3 sequences, 10% to 13% of them found once; the top ten carry about 3%. Sequenced here: whole blood, sampled in connection with sensitization to the hapten diphenylcyclopropenone (DPC). Receptors were obtained from a woman aged 60-70 years with alopecia areata. Some clones in this sample may be carry-over from other donors' samples. Both conserved end residues are part of each CDR3. The D gene is left open where the match is weak. Clone size is given for some rows only: seen once, a few or many times, or a class if the clone is expanded.

V	size	J	D	CDR3	DNA
TRBV27	.	TRBJ2-3	TRBD2	CASSLWASGRSTDTQYF	TGTGCCAGCAGTTTATGGGCTAGCGGGAGGAGCACAGATACGCAGTATTTT
TRBV5-1	few	TRBJ2-7	.	CASSLWSPGSSYEQYF	TGCGCCAGCAGCCTATGGAGCCCAGGGAGCTCCTACGAGCAGTACTTC
TRBV7-2	.	TRBJ2-7	.	CASSLVGYGSYEQYF	TGTGCCAGCAGCTTAGTCGGTTACGGCTCCTACGAGCAGTACTTC
TRBV6-5	few	TRBJ2-1	TRBD1	CASSYSPGQGINEQFF	TGTGCCAGCAGTTACTCCCCGGGACAGGGTATCAATGAGCAGTTCTTC
TRBV27	.	TRBJ2-1	.	CASSFGGTITFF	TGTGCCAGCAGTTTTGGTGGGACAATAACGTTCTTC
TRBV10-3	many	TRBJ2-7	.	CAIGVLSSYEQYF	TGTGCCATCGGGGTCCTCAGCTCCTACGAGCAGTACTTC
TRBV20-1	few	TRBJ2-7	TRBD2	CSATSSGGAYEQYF	TGCAGTGCTACCTCTAGCGGGGGGGCCTACGAGCAGTACTTC
TRBV6-5	few	TRBJ2-3	TRBD2	CASSYAGGDTQYF	TGTGCCAGCAGTTACGCGGGGGGAGATACGCAGTATTTT
TRBV7-3	many	TRBJ2-3	.	CASSLNGASARFGNTQYF	TGTGCCAGCAGCTTAAATGGGGCTAGCGCTCGCTTCGGGAATACGCAGTATTTT
TRBV6-5	many	TRBJ2-1	.	CASSSPRSYNEQFF	TGTGCCAGCAGTAGCCCTCGGTCCTACAATGAGCAGTTCTTC
TRBV20-1	.	TRBJ1-3	TRBD1	CSAPDRRNTIYF	TGCAGTGCACCGGACAGGCGAAACACCATATATTTT
TRBV9	.	TRBJ2-1	.	CASSPTSSSYNEQFF	TGTGCCAGCAGCCCCACGTCGAGCTCCTACAATGAGCAGTTCTTC
TRBV12-3/TRBV12-4	many	TRBJ1-4	TRBD1	CASSLSRGPREKLFF	TGTGCCAGCAGTTTATCCAGGGGGCCCCGAGAAAAACTGTTTTTT
TRBV6-1	many	TRBJ1-2	TRBD1	CASSEWDRAYGYTF	TGTGCCAGCAGTGAATGGGACAGGGCCTATGGCTACACCTTC
TRBV20-1	many	TRBJ1-5	TRBD1	CSAPTGGNQPQHF	TGCAGTGCTCCAACAGGGGGCAATCAGCCCCAGCATTTT
TRBV29-1	many	TRBJ1-2	TRBD1	CSSAGQGEGYTF	TGCAGCTCGGCGGGACAGGGGGAGGGCTACACCTTC
TRBV6-5	few	TRBJ2-7	TRBD2	CASSYSGGGEQYF	TGTGCCAGCAGTTACTCAGGCGGGGGCGAGCAGTACTTC
TRBV19	many	TRBJ1-2	TRBD1	CASAQTGGNYGYTF	TGTGCCAGCGCTCAGACAGGGGGGAACTATGGCTACACCTTC
TRBV3-1	.	TRBJ1-5	.	CASSQSMSNQPQHF	TGTGCCAGCAGCCAGTCTATGAGCAATCAGCCCCAGCATTTT
TRBV12-3/TRBV12-4	many	TRBJ2-2	.	CASIGLNTGELFF	TGTGCCAGCATTGGTCTCAACACCGGGGAGCTGTTTTTT
TRBV5-4	.	TRBJ1-4	.	CASSLKLDSDNEKLFF	TGTGCCAGCAGCTTGAAATTGGACAGTGATAATGAAAAACTGTTTTTT
TRBV7-9	.	TRBJ1-3	.	CASSLLPIPGNTIYF	TGTGCCAGCAGCTTACTCCCCATTCCCGGAAACACCATATATTTT
TRBV29-1	few	TRBJ1-4	TRBD1	CSVGQGLEKLFF	TGCAGCGTTGGACAGGGCCTTGAAAAACTGTTTTTT